The sequence of this TCR beta chain was determined in a study of T cell responses to AZD1222 COVID-19 vaccine. Some clones are missing from TCRdb's copy, which holds only in-frame ones; the method was immunoSEQ multiplex PCR. The sample lists over 130,000 clones; 80% to 95% were seen once. The CDR3 totals 17 residues. Looked up from germline, CDR1 is SGDLS and CDR2 is YYNGEE. Unmatched junction bases numbered 10, after V lost 0 bases and J lost 5 bases. Regarding this clone: Its antigen is unknown.

Notes on the study in general: Clonal diversity was possibly underestimated; the donors were predominantly white British and more often female. Across spike, vaccine-associated CD4 TCRs were found, dominant at 160-218 and 743-854.

The sample here was peripheral blood, taken on day 0 of AZD1222 vaccination. This clonotype was obtained from an adult in good health. The chain combines TRBV9 with TRBJ2-5; 10 positions agree with TRBD1. CDR3 coding DNA: TGTGCCAGCAGCGTAGAGTATGGACAGGGGGTGTTGGAGACCCAGTACTTC. It translates to CASSVEYGQGVLETQYF.